A selection of T cell receptor beta chains follows, all from one sample in a study of blood T cell repertoires in COVID-19. Repertoires were generated with immunoSEQ multiplex PCR, while TCRdb's copy carries only in-frame clones and drops some. The sample has around 250,000 clones, about 88% seen once; the top ten hold 3.6%. Sample: peripheral blood. The receptors were gathered from a man between 18 and 29 years old with active or convalescent COVID-19. CDR3s include the opening cysteine and the closing phenylalanine or tryptophan. A D gene is named only where the DNA matches it firmly. Clone size is given for some rows only: seen once, a few or many times, or a class if the clone is expanded.

d_gene	v_gene	abundance	j_gene	CDR3aa	CDR3nt
TRBD1	TRBV6-5	NA	TRBJ2-5	CASSLRQGRETQYF	TGTGCCAGCTCCCTTCGACAGGGACGAGAGACCCAGTACTTC
NA	TRBV30	NA	TRBJ2-1	CASSPEGSHEQFF	TGTGCCTCGTCCCCAGAGGGTTCCCATGAGCAGTTCTTC
TRBD1	TRBV4-2	NA	TRBJ2-7	CASSQPGQSYEQYF	TGTGCCAGCAGCCAACCGGGACAGTCCTACGAGCAGTACTTC
TRBD1	TRBV25-1	NA	TRBJ1-1	CASSGLLGQGRAFF	TGTGCCAGCAGTGGCCTTCTGGGACAGGGGCGGGCTTTCTTT
NA	TRBV28	NA	TRBJ1-4	CASSRGGPVEKLFF	TGTGCCAGCAGCCGGGGGGGGCCGGTGGAAAAACTGTTTTTT
NA	TRBV5-1	NA	TRBJ2-1	CASSFVGVTYNEQFF	TGCGCCAGCAGCTTCGTAGGGGTCACCTACAATGAGCAGTTCTTC
NA	TRBV6-5	NA	TRBJ1-4	CASSLARDEKLFF	TGTGCCAGCAGCCTCGCGAGGGATGAAAAACTGTTTTTT
NA	TRBV19	NA	TRBJ1-4	CASSIGPLLTNEKLFF	TGTGCCAGTAGTATAGGCCCTCTACTGACTAATGAAAAACTGTTTTTT
NA	TRBV4-3	NA	TRBJ1-6	CASSQEGQAANSPLHF	TGCGCCAGCAGCCAAGAGGGCCAAGCAGCAAATTCACCCCTCCACTTT
TRBD2	TRBV23-1	NA	TRBJ2-1	CASSLRLAGADEQFF	TGCGCCAGCAGTCTCCGGCTAGCGGGAGCCGATGAGCAGTTCTTC
TRBD1	TRBV24-1	once	TRBJ1-2	CATSGPGQGQYGYTF	TGTGCCACCAGTGGACCGGGACAGGGGCAATATGGCTACACCTTC
TRBD2	TRBV27	NA	TRBJ2-1	CASSPGLVDNEQFF	TGTGCCAGCAGTCCCGGACTAGTAGACAATGAGCAGTTCTTC
TRBD2	TRBV7-9	NA	TRBJ2-5	CASSQDPGLKETQYF	TGTGCCAGCAGCCAAGATCCGGGACTAAAGGAGACCCAGTACTTC
NA	TRBV25-1	NA	TRBJ1-4	CASRRTPVREKLFF	TGTGCCAGCAGGAGGACACCGGTCCGAGAAAAACTGTTTTTT
NA	TRBV6-5	few	TRBJ1-6	CASSGGYNNSPLHF	TGTGCCAGCTCGGGGGGGTACAATAATTCACCCCTCCACTTT
TRBD1	TRBV9	NA	TRBJ1-6	CASSAGTANSPLHF	TGTGCCAGCAGCGCCGGGACAGCGAATTCACCCCTCCACTTT
NA	TRBV7-6	NA	TRBJ2-1	CASSLAGVNEQFF	TGTGCCAGCAGCTTAGCGGGAGTCAATGAGCAGTTCTTC
NA	TRBV19	NA	TRBJ2-2	CATLLGGGELFF	TGTGCCACCCTACTAGGCGGCGGGGAGCTGTTTTTT
TRBD1	TRBV24-1	NA	TRBJ2-5	CATSDRTGEQTQYF	TGTGCCACCAGTGACCGGACAGGGGAACAGACCCAGTACTTC
TRBD1	TRBV19	few	TRBJ2-4	CASSTGTGEVIQYF	TGTGCCAGTAGTACTGGGACAGGGGAGGTCATTCAGTACTTC
TRBD2	TRBV7-2	NA	TRBJ2-1	CASSLAGLAFNEQFF	TGTGCCAGCAGCTTAGCTGGACTAGCGTTCAATGAGCAGTTCTTC
NA	TRBV3-1/TRBV3-2	NA	TRBJ1-6	CASSQKSSSYNSPLHF	TGTGCCAGCAGCCAAAAAAGTAGCTCCTATAATTCACCCCTCCACTTT
TRBD2	TRBV9	NA	TRBJ2-1	CASSVASTSGDDNEQFF	TGTGCCAGCAGCGTAGCTAGTACTAGCGGGGACGACAATGAGCAGTTCTTC
TRBD2	TRBV12-3/TRBV12-4	once	TRBJ2-7	CASALAGAYEQYF	TGTGCCAGCGCACTAGCGGGAGCCTACGAGCAGTACTTC
TRBD1	TRBV5-4	few	TRBJ1-3	CASSLQGYGNTIYF	TGTGCCAGCAGCCTACAGGGGTACGGAAACACCATATATTTT
NA	TRBV19	NA	TRBJ2-6	CASSIWAGEANVLTF	TGTGCCAGTAGTATCTGGGCAGGCGAGGCCAACGTCCTGACTTTC
TRBD2	TRBV5-1	NA	TRBJ2-3	CASRDGGAGFTDTQYF	TGCGCCAGCAGGGACGGGGGGGCCGGGTTCACAGATACGCAGTATTTT
NA	TRBV11-2	NA	TRBJ2-1	CASSLVSGGKIYNEQFF	TGTGCCAGCAGCTTAGTGTCCGGGGGTAAGATCTACAATGAGCAGTTCTTC
NA	TRBV4-3	NA	TRBJ1-1	CASSQGPGMNTEAFF	TGCGCCAGCAGCCAAGGGCCGGGGATGAACACTGAAGCTTTCTTT
TRBD1	TRBV7-2	NA	TRBJ2-7	CASSPRDRSYEQYF	TGTGCCAGCAGCCCCCGGGACAGGTCCTACGAGCAGTACTTC
TRBD1	TRBV7-9	NA	TRBJ2-7	CASSHGQGEYEQYF	TGTGCCAGCAGCCACGGACAGGGAGAGTACGAGCAGTACTTC
NA	TRBV7-9	NA	TRBJ2-3	CASSLFVSDTQYF	TGTGCCAGCAGCTTATTCGTGTCGGATACGCAGTATTTT
TRBD2	TRBV9	NA	TRBJ2-2	CASSVLSGTSGTGELFF	TGTGCCAGCAGCGTATTATCCGGGACTAGCGGAACCGGGGAGCTGTTTTTT
NA	TRBV5-1	NA	TRBJ1-1	CASSLLSRDTEAFF	TGCGCCAGCAGCTTGCTGTCTCGGGACACTGAAGCTTTCTTT
NA	TRBV4-1	once	TRBJ2-3	CASSRREVMDTDTQYF	TGCGCCAGCAGCCGCAGGGAGGTGATGGACACAGATACGCAGTATTTT
NA	TRBV25-1	NA	TRBJ2-1	CASSAGNVYNEQFF	TGTGCCAGCAGTGCCGGGAACGTTTACAATGAGCAGTTCTTC
TRBD2	TRBV19	once	TRBJ2-7	CASSITSGAVYEQYF	TGTGCCAGTAGTATAACTAGCGGGGCCGTTTACGAGCAGTACTTC
NA	TRBV9	NA	TRBJ2-5	CASSVGGSETQYF	TGTGCCAGCAGCGTGGGGGGATCGGAGACCCAGTACTTC
TRBD2	TRBV24-1	NA	TRBJ2-7	CATSDLLGLAGDEQYF	TGTGCCACCAGTGATTTGTTGGGACTAGCGGGAGACGAGCAGTACTTC
NA	TRBV15	NA	TRBJ2-1	CATSRDLGGSSYNEQFF	TGTGCCACCAGCAGAGATCTGGGGGGTAGCTCCTACAATGAGCAGTTCTTC